This T cell receptor beta chain was retrieved from a study of blood T cell repertoires in COVID-19. The wider study: The analysed material was cDNA or gDNA that came from T cells, B-cell-depleted T cells, or PBMCs.

V lost 3 bases, J lost 3 bases, and 6 bases stayed unmatched. The germline V gene has CDR1 SGHAT and CDR2 FQNNGV. The CDR3 length is 15 residues. Authors' processing steps: How many nucleated cells were present was estimated from reference gene primer amplification. The data were produced by immunoSEQ multiplex PCR, yet TCRdb's version contains in-frame clones alone and is incomplete. V and J calls and clone size come straight from that table; D and trimming were deduced from the DNA. Here the sample spans 200,000 to 250,000 clones, just over 85% being singletons. The sequence was obtained from an elderly man with acute or convalescent COVID-19. The chain is built from TRBV11-2 and TRBJ2-7; 9 nucleotides align to TRBD2. Specimen: peripheral blood. Written as DNA, the CDR3 is TGTGCCAGCAGCTTTCGGCTAGCGGGATACTACGAGCAGTACTTC. It codes for CASSFRLAGYYEQYF.